These 7 T cell receptor beta chains were all obtained from the same sample, sequenced in a study of T cells in Graves' hyperthyroidism and ophthalmopathy. RNA transcripts gave rise to amplified TCR beta CDR3 regions. The HTBI primer set served for first-round RT-PCR of the TCR CDR3. In TCRdb, the multiplex PCR reads were re-called with MiXCR into one record per CDR3 protein. The table shows about 600,000 distinct CDR3 sequences, with 12% to 15% occurring only once. Source material: blood. These receptors all come from a woman between 18 and 30 years old with Graves' ophthalmopathy.

This clonotype was counted ten times or more. This chain links TRBV30 with TRBJ2-1; the D is unclear. CDR3 length: 12 amino acids. Germline V gene sequence: CDR1 GTSNPN, CDR2 SVGIG (reference sequence). The V end was cut by 3 bases, the J end by 1 base, with 4 bases between. The CDR3 nucleotides read TGTGCCTGGAGCGGGTCCTACAATGAGCAGTTCTTC. Encoded protein: CAWSGSYNEQFF.

This clonotype was counted only a few times. The V call is TRBV12-3 or TRBV12-4, the J call TRBJ2-7; 16 nucleotides align to TRBD2. With 4 bases clipped from V and 7 bases from J, the junction kept 4 bases outside the gene matches. The CDR3 spans 15 residues. CDR3 nucleotide sequence: TGTGCCAGCAGTTCGGGACTAGCGGGAGGGCATGAGCAGTACTTC. It yields the protein CASSSGLAGGHEQYF.

The sample holds many counts of this clonotype. CDR3 DNA sequence: TGCAGTGCTAGGGGGAAGGAGGCCTGGACTGAAGCTTTCTTT. It specifies CSARGKEAWTEAFF. The V and J genes are TRBV20-1 and TRBJ1-1; no definite D call. The germline V gene encodes CDR1 DFQATT and CDR2 SNEGSKA (reference sequence). CDR3 length: 14 amino acids. V was cut by 3 bases and J by 5 bases, with 16 bases left in between.

Many counts were recorded for this clonotype. The chain employs TRBV11-3 and TRBJ2-2; D could derive from TRBD1 or TRBD2 (6 bases each). The V end lost 2 bases, the J end lost 1 base, and 14 bases lay between the germline ends. CDR3 size: 17 residues. Per the germline V gene, CDR1 is SGHNT and CDR2 is YENEEA. The CDR3 nucleotides read TGTGCCAGCAGCTTACTCCGCGGGACACAGAACACCGGGGAGCTGTTTTTT. This gives the protein CASSLLRGTQNTGELFF.

The chain recombines TRBV4-3 with TRBJ2-2; no clear D. The CDR3 spans 14 residues. Trimming took off 3 bases at V and 3 bases at J, with 8 bases between the two ends. Germline V gene lookup returns CDR1 LGHNA and CDR2 YSLEER. In DNA, the CDR3 is TGCGCCAGCAGCCATTCCCAGGACACCGGGGAGCTGTTTTTT. Residues: CASSHSQDTGELFF.

This clonotype was observed at least ten times. The rearrangement joins TRBV30 to TRBJ2-2, with 13 bases that match TRBD2. V gave up 0 bases and J gave up 5 bases; unmatched junction bases: 3. CDR3 size: 16 residues. CDR1 is GTSNPN and CDR2 is SVGIG in the germline V gene (reference sequence). CDR3 region: CAWSVLAGGPTGELFF. The DNA for the CDR3 is TGTGCCTGGAGTGTACTAGCGGGAGGGCCGACCGGGGAGCTGTTTTTT.

V usage is TRBV11-1 and J usage is TRBJ2-1; 10 bases agree with TRBD1. Losses at the gene ends were 5 bases for V and 8 bases for J; bases not matched to a gene: 6. Looked up from germline, CDR1 is SGHAT and CDR2 is FQDESV (reference sequence). CDR3 length: 14 residues. CDR3 in DNA: TGTGCCAGCAGCCGGGACAGGGGAGTCCATGAGCAGTTCTTC. Translation: CASSRDRGVHEQFF.